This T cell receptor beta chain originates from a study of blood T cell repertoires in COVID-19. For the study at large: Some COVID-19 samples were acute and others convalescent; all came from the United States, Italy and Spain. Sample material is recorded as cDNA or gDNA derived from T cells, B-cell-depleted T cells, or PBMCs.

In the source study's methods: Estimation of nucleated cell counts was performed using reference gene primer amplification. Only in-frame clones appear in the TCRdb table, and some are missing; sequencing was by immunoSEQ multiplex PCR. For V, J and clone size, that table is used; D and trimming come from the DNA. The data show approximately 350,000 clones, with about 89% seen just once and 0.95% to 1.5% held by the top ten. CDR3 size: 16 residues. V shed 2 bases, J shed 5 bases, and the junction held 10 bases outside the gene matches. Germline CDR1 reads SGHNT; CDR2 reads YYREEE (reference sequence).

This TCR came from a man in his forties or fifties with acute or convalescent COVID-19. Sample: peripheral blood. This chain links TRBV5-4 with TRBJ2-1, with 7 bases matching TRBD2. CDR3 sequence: CASSLMSGDPNNEQFF. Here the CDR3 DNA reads TGTGCCAGCAGCTTAATGAGCGGGGACCCGAACAATGAGCAGTTCTTC.